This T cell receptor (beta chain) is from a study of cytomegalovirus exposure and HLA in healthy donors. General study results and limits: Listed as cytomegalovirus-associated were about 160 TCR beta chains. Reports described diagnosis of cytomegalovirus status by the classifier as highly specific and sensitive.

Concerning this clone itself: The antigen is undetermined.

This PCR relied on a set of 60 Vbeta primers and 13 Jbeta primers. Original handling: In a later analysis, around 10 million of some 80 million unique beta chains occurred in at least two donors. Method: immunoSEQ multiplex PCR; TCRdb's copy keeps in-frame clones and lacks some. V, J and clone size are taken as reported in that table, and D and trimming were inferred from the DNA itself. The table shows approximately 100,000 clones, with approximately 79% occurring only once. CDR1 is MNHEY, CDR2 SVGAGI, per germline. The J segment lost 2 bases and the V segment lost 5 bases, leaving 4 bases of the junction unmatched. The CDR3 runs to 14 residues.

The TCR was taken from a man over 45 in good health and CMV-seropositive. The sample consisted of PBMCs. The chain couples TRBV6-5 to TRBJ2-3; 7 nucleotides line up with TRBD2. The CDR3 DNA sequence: TGTGCCAGCAGTCTGGGGGGGACCACAGATACGCAGTATTTT. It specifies CASSLGGTTDTQYF.